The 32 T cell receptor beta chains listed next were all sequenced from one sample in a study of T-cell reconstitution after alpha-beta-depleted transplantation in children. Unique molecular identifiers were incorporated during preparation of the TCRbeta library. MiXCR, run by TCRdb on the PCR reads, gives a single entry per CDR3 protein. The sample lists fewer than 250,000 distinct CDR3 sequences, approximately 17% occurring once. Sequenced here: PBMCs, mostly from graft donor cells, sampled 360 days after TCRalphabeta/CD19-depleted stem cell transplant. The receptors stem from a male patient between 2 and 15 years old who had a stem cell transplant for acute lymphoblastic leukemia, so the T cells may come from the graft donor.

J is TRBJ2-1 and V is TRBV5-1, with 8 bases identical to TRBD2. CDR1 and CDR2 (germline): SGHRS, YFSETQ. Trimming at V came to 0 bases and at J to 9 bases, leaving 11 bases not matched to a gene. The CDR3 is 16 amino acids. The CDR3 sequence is CASSLVMWRGVSEQFF. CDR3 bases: TGCGCCAGCAGCTTGGTGATGTGGCGGGGGGTGAGTGAGCAGTTCTTC.

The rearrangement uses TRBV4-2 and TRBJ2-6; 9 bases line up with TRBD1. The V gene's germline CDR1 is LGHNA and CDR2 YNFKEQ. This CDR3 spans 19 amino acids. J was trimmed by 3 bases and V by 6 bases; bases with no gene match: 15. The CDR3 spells CASSRGQGPRRDGANVLTF. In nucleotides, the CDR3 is TGTGCCAGCAGTCGCGGACAGGGGCCCCGCAGGGATGGGGCCAACGTCCTGACTTTC.

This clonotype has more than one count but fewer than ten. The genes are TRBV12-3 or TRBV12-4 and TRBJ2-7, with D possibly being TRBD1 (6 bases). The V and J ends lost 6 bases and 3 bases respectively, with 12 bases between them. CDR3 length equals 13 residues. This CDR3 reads CASSWGQNYEQYF. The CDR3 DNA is TGTGCCAGCAGCTGGGGACAAAACTACGAGCAGTACTTC.

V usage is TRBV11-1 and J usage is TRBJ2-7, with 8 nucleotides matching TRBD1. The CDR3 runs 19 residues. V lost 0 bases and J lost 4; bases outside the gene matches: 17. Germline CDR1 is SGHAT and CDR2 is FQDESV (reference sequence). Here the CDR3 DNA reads TGTGCCAGCAGCTTAGCGGAGCCGTTGCGTCGGACAGGGAGGTACGAGCAGTACTTC. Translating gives CASSLAEPLRRTGRYEQYF.

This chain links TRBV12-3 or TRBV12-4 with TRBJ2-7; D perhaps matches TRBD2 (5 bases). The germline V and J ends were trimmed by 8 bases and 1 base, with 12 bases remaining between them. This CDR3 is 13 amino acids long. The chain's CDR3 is CASVERLSYEQYF. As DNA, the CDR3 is TGTGCCAGCGTTGAGCGGTTGTCCTACGAGCAGTACTTC.

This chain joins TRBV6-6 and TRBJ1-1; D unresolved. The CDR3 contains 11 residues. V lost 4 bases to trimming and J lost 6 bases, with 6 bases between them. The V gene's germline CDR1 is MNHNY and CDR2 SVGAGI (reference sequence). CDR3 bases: TGTGCCAGCAGTTGGGAAGCTGAAGCTTTCTTT. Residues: CASSWEAEAFF.

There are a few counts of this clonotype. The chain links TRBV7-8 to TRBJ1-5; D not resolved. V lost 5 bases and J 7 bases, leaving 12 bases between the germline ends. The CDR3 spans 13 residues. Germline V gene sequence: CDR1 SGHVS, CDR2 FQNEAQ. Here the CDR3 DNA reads TGTGCCAGCAGCCTATTACGGACGCAGCCCCAGCATTTT. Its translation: CASSLLRTQPQHF.

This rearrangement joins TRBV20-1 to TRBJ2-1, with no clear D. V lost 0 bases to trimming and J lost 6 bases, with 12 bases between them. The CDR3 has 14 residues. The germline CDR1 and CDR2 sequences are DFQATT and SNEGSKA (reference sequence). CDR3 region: CSARDAVISNEQFF. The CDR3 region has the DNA TGCAGTGCTAGAGATGCTGTAATATCCAATGAGCAGTTCTTC.

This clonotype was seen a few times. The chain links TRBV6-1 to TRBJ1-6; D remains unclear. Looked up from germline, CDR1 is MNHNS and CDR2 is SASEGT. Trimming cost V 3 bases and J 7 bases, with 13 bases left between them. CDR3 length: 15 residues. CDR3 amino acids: CASSDQGMRNSPLHF. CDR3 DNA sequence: TGTGCCAGCAGTGACCAAGGGATGAGGAATTCACCCCTCCACTTT.

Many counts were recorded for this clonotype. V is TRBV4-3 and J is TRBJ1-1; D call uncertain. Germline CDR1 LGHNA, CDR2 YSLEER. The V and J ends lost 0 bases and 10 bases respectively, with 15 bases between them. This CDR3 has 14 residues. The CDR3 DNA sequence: TGCGCCAGCAGCCAAGATCCTTACACCAGGACAGCTTTCTTT. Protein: CASSQDPYTRTAFF.

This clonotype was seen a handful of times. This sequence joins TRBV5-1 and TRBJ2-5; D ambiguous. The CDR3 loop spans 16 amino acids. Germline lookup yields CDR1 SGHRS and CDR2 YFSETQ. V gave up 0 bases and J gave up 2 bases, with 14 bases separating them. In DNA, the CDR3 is TGCGCCAGCAGCTTGGCCGTCGGACCACTTCAAGAGACCCAGTACTTC. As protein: CASSLAVGPLQETQYF.

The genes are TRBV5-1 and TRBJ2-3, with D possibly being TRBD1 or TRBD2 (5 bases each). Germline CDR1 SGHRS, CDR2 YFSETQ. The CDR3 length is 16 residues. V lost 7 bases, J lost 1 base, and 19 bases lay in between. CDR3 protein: CASSLRQLGGTDTQYF. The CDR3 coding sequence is TGCGCCAGCTCTCTTCGGCAGTTGGGGGGCACAGATACGCAGTATTTT. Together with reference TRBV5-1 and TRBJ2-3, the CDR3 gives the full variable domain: KAGVTQTPRYLIKTRGQQVTLSCSPISGHRSVSWYQQTPGQGLQFLFEYFSETQRNKGNFPGRFSGRQFSNSRSEMNVSTLELGDSALYLCASSLRQLGGTDTQYFGPGTRLTVL.

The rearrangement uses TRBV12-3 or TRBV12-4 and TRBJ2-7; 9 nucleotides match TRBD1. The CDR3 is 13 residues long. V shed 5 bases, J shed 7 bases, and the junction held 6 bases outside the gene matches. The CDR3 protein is CASSRDRGTEQYF. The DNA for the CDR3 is TGTGCCAGCAGTCGAGACAGGGGGACGGAGCAGTACTTC.

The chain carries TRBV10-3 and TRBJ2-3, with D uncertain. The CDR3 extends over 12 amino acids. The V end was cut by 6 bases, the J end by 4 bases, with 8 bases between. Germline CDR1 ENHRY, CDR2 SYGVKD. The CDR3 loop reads CAIRSLADTQYF. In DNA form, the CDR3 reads TGTGCCATCAGGAGTCTCGCAGATACGCAGTATTTT.

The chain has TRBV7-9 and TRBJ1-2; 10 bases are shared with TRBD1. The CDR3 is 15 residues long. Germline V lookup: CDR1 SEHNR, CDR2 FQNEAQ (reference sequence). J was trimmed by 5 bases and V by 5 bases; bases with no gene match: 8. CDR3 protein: CASSVEGTGVYGYTF. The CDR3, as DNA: TGTGCCAGCAGCGTAGAGGGGACAGGGGTATATGGCTACACCTTC.

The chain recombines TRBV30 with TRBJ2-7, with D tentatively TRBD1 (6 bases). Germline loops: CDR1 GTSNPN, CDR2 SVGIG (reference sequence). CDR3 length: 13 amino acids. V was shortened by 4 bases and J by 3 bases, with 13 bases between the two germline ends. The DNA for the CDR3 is TGTGCCTGGACTGGGACATCGGTCTACGAGCAGTACTTC. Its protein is CAWTGTSVYEQYF.

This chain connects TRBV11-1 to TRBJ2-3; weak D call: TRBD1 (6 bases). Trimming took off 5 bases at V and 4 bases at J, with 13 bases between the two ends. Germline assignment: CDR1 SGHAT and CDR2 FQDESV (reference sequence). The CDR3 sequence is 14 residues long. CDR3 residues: CASSRTGSADTQYF. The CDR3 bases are TGTGCCAGCAGCCGAACAGGGTCCGCAGATACGCAGTATTTT.

The CDR3 nucleotides read TGCGCCAGCAGCTTAACGGCCCTAGCGGCAGATACGCAGTATTTT. This codes for CASSLTALAADTQYF. The V gene is TRBV5-1, the J gene TRBJ2-3; TRBD2 agrees at 7 bases. CDR1 and CDR2 from the germline V gene are SGHRS and YFSETQ. The CDR3 runs 15 residues. Trimming at V came to 2 bases and at J to 4 bases, leaving 7 bases not matched to a gene.

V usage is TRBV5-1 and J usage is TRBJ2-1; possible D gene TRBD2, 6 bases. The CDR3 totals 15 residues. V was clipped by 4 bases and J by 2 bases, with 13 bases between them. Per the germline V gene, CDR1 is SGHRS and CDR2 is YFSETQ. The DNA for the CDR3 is TGCGCCAGCAGCCCCTCTAGCGACCCCTACAATGAGCAGTTCTTC. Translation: CASSPSSDPYNEQFF.

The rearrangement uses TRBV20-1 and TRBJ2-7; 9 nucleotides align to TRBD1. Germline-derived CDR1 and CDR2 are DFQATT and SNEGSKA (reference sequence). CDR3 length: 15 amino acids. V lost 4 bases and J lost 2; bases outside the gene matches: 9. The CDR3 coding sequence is TGCAGTGCTACCCAGGGACAGGGTATTACCTACGAGCAGTACTTC. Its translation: CSATQGQGITYEQYF.

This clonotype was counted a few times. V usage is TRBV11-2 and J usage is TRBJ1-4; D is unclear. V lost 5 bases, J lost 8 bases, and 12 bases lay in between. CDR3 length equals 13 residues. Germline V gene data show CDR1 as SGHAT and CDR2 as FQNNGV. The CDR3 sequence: CASSHPVGEKLFF. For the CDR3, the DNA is TGTGCCAGCAGCCACCCCGTTGGGGAAAAACTGTTTTTT.

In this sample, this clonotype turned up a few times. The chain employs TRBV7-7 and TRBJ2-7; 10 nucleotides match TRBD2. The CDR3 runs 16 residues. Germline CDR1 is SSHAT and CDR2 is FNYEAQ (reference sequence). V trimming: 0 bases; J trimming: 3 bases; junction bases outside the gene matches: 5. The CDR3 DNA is TGTGCCAGCAGCTTAGCATCTAGCGGGGGAAACTACGAGCAGTACTTC. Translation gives CASSLASSGGNYEQYF. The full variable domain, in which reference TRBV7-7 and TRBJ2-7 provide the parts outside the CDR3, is GAGVSQSPRYKVTKRGQDVTLRCDPISSHATLYWYQQALGQGPEFLTYFNYEAQPDKSGLPSDRFSAERPEGSISTLTIQRTEQRDSAMYRCASSLASSGGNYEQYFGPGTRLTVT.

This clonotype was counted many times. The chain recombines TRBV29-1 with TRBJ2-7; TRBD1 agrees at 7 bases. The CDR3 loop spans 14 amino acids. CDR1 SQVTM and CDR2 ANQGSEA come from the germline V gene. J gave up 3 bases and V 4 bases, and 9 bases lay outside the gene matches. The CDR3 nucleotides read TGCAGCGTTGGCTGGCGACAGGGTAACTACGAGCAGTACTTC. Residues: CSVGWRQGNYEQYF.

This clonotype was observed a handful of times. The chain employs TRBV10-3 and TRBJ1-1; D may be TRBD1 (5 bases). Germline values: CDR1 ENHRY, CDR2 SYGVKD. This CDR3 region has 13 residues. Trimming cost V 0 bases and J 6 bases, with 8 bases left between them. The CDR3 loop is CAISESSGAEAFF. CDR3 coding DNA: TGTGCCATCAGTGAGTCGTCGGGGGCTGAAGCTTTCTTT.

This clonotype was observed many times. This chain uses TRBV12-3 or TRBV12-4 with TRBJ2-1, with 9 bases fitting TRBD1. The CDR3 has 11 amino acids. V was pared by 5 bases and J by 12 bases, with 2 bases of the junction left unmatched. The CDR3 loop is CASSVGQGQFF. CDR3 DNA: TGTGCCAGCAGTGTGGGACAGGGGCAGTTCTTC.

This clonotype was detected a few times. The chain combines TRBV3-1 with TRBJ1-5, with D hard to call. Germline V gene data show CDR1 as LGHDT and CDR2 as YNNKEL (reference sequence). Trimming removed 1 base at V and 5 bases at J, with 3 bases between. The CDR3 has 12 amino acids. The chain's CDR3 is CASSQGDQPQHF. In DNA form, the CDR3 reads TGTGCCAGCAGCCAAGGGGATCAGCCCCAGCATTTT.

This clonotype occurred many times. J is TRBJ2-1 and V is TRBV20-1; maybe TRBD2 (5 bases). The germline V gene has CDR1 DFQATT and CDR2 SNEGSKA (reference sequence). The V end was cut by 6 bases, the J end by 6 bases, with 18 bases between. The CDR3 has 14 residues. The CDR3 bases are TGCAGTGCCTCTACTAGATTACAGAGCAATGAGCAGTTCTTC. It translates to CSASTRLQSNEQFF.

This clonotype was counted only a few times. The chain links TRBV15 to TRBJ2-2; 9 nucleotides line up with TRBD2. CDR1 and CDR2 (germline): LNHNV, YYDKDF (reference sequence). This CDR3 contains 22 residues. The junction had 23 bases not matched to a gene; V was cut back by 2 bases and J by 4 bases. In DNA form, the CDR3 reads TGTGCCACCAGCAGATTTCGGCTTTTTTTAGGGGCGGGAGGGCCCCGCACCGGGGAGCTGTTTTTT. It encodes CATSRFRLFLGAGGPRTGELFF.

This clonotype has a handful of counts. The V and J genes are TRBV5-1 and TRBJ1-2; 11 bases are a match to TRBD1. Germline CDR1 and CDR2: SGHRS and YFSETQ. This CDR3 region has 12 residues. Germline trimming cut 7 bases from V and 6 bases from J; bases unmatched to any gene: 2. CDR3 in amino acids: CASGQGANGYTF. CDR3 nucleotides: TGCGCCAGCGGACAGGGGGCCAATGGCTACACCTTC.

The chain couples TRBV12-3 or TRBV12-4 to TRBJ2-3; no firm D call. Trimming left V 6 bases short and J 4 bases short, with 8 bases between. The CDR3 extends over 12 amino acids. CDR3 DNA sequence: TGTGCCAGCAGCCCACGATCAGATACGCAGTATTTT. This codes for CASSPRSDTQYF.

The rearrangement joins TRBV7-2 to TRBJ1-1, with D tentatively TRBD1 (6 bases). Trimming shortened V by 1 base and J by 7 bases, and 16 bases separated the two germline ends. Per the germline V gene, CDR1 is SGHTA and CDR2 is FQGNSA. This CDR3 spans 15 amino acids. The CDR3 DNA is TGTGCCAGCAGCTTAGGAGAGGGCCTAGGGGGTGAAGCTTTCTTT. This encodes CASSLGEGLGGEAFF.

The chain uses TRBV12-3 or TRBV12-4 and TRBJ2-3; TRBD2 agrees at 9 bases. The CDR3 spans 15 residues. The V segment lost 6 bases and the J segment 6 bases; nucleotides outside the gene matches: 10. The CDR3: CASSDLAGQTDTQYF. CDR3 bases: TGTGCCAGCAGCGACCTAGCGGGGCAGACGGATACGCAGTATTTT.